This paragraph covers one TCR beta chain sequence. The ends were cut back, 0 bases at V and 1 base at J, with 10 bases in the middle. The CDR3 is 15 residues long. Germline loops: CDR1 SGHRS, CDR2 YFSETQ. Original methodology: Amplification of reference gene primers was used by the study to estimate nucleated cell counts. Assay used: immunoSEQ multiplex PCR; TCRdb lists only in-frame clones, some missing. D and trimming come from the DNA, and the V and J calls and clone size come from that table. The table has more than 80,000 clones, 70% to 90% seen once. These data originate in a study of blood T cell repertoires in COVID-19. Study overall: T cells, B-cell-depleted T cells, or PBMCs provided the cDNA or gDNA that served as material.

The sequence derives from a man at least 80 years old with acute or convalescent COVID-19. Sequenced sample: peripheral blood. This sequence joins TRBV5-1 and TRBJ1-1; possible D gene TRBD1, 6 bases. The CDR3 region has the DNA TGCGCCAGCAGCTTGGGACAGGCTACGAACACTGAAGCTTTCTTT. Translated: CASSLGQATNTEAFF.